This passage covers 28 T cell receptor beta chains from one sample sequenced in a study of T cells after yellow fever vaccination. One entry per CDR3 protein results from TCRdb running MiXCR on the 5' RACE reads. Among about 160,000 distinct CDR3 sequences listed, 5.5% to 7.5% were seen once. This specimen was CD4+ T cells sorted from PBMCs, taken about 5 days after the first yellow fever vaccination. Receptor source: a man aged 18-30 years who received the YFV17D yellow fever vaccine.

This clonotype was recorded many times. CDR3 residues: CASGTVKGSYEQYV. The CDR3 nucleotides read TGTGCCAGCGGAACGGTAAAGGGCTCCTACGAGCAGTACGTC. The chain couples TRBV27 to TRBJ2-7; D uncertain. The CDR3 contains 14 residues. In germline, CDR1 is MNHEY, CDR2 SMNVEV (reference sequence). Deletions cut 8 bases from V and 0 bases from J, with 14 bases between.

This clonotype was picked up many times. The chain links TRBV20-1 to TRBJ2-7; TRBD2 is a possible D gene (5 bases). The CDR3 has 13 residues. Germline V gives CDR1 DFQATT, CDR2 SNEGSKA (reference sequence). V was clipped by 5 bases and J by 5 bases, with 16 bases between them. The CDR3 nucleotides are TGCAGTGCTTTGCGTAGGGCGCGGGACGAGCAGTACGTC. Amino acids: CSALRRARDEQYV.

This clonotype has just a few counts. This chain joins TRBV3-1 and TRBJ1-3; the D gene is possibly TRBD1 (6 bases). V was pared by 4 bases and J by 4 bases, with 17 bases between. CDR1 and CDR2 (germline): LGHDT, YNNKEL (reference sequence). The CDR3 has 16 residues. CDR3 nucleotides: TGTGCCAGCAGCCTCAGATCGGGACAAAGAGGAAACACCATATATTTT. It is translated as CASSLRSGQRGNTIYF.

This chain connects TRBV7-2 to TRBJ2-2; D is perhaps TRBD2 (6 bases). CDR1 and CDR2 (germline): SGHTA, FQGNSA. This CDR3 spans 13 amino acids. With 3 bases removed from V and 7 bases from J, the gap between germline ends came to 9 bases. CDR3 sequence: CASSFRESGELFF. The CDR3, as DNA: TGTGCCAGCAGCTTTCGGGAGAGCGGGGAGCTGTTTTTT.

This clonotype was found many times. Written as DNA, the CDR3 is TGTGCCACCAGCCGCGGGGGATGGCAGCCCCAGCATTTT. As protein: CATSRGGWQPQHF. The rearrangement uses TRBV24-1 and TRBJ1-5; the D gene is possibly TRBD1 (5 bases). CDR3 size: 13 residues. In germline, CDR1 is KGHDR, CDR2 SFDVKD. Deletions cut 7 bases from V and 7 bases from J, with 13 bases between.

The V and J genes are TRBV9 and TRBJ2-1; D is possibly TRBD2 (6 bases). CDR1 is SGDLS, CDR2 YYNGEE, per germline. The V end lost 0 bases, the J end lost 7 bases, and 14 bases lay between the germline ends. CDR3 length equals 15 residues. The CDR3 loop is CASSVDPGLLNEQFF. CDR3 bases: TGTGCCAGCAGCGTAGATCCGGGACTCTTGAATGAGCAGTTCTTC.

This clonotype was counted ten times or more. This chain joins TRBV2 and TRBJ2-7, with D unclear. Germline-derived CDR1 and CDR2 are SNHLY and FYNNEI. V was shortened by 3 bases and J by 3 bases, with 6 bases between the two germline ends. The CDR3 extends over 12 amino acids. The CDR3 here is CASSEGIYEQYF. The CDR3 DNA sequence: TGTGCCAGCAGTGAGGGGATCTACGAGCAGTACTTC.

On this clonotype: It may be a read error: a sequence one base away is much more abundant. The chain combines TRBV6-1 with TRBJ2-7, with 7 bases fitting TRBD2. This CDR3 spans 14 amino acids. With V trimmed by 9 bases and J by 0 bases, 8 bases remained unmatched. Germline V gene data show CDR1 as MNHNS and CDR2 as SASEGT. DNA for the CDR3: TGTGCCAGAACCGCGGGACTAAGCTCCTACGAGCAGTACTTC. Translation gives CARTAGLSSYEQYF.

In its sample, this clonotype was seen many times. This chain links TRBV10-3 with TRBJ2-4, with a tentative D call TRBD2 (6 bases). The V end was cut by 3 bases, the J end by 7 bases, with 13 bases between. This CDR3 region has 14 residues. The germline V gene has CDR1 ENHRY and CDR2 SYGVKD. CDR3 residues: CAISDGASGNIQYF. In nucleotides, the CDR3 is TGTGCCATCAGTGATGGGGCCAGCGGGAACATTCAGTACTTC.

This clonotype was detected many times. This sequence joins TRBV5-1 and TRBJ2-7, with D possibly TRBD1 on 5 matching bases. CDR1 and CDR2 (germline): SGHRS, YFSETQ. The CDR3 is 14 amino acids. The V end lost 3 bases, the J end lost 0 bases, and 10 bases lay between the germline ends. The CDR3 reads CASSSRVPSYEQYF. CDR3 DNA: TGCGCCAGCAGCTCCAGGGTTCCCTCCTACGAGCAGTACTTC.

This clonotype has a count of ten or more. The genes are TRBV5-1 and TRBJ1-1; D is undetermined. This CDR3 has 14 residues. The V end lost 0 bases, the J end lost 1 base, and 7 bases lay between the germline ends. CDR1 and CDR2 (germline): SGHRS, YFSETQ. The CDR3 here is CASSLAPENTEAFF. DNA of the CDR3: TGCGCCAGCAGCTTGGCCCCAGAGAACACTGAAGCTTTCTTT.

This clonotype turned up a few times. The chain recombines TRBV4-3 with TRBJ1-2; 9 nucleotides line up with TRBD1. The CDR3 sequence is 13 residues long. Germline trimming cut 2 bases from V and 6 bases from J; bases unmatched to any gene: 1. Per germline, CDR1 LGHNA and CDR2 YSLEER. The CDR3 coding sequence is TGCGCCAGCAGCCAAAGGACAGGGGATGGCTACACCTTC. This translates into CASSQRTGDGYTF.

This clonotype was counted a few times. The rearrangement uses TRBV6-1 and TRBJ2-3; D possibly corresponds to TRBD2 (5 bases). This CDR3 comprises 15 residues. The germline gives CDR1 MNHNS, CDR2 SASEGT. The ends were cut back, 2 bases at V and 0 bases at J, with 9 bases in the middle. This CDR3 is CASSEMRASTDTQYF. CDR3 nucleotide sequence: TGTGCCAGCAGTGAAATGCGGGCGAGCACAGATACGCAGTATTTT.

Ten or more counts support this clonotype. The chain joins TRBV11-1 to TRBJ2-3; tentatively, D is TRBD1 (6 bases). In germline, CDR1 is SGHAT, CDR2 FQDESV (reference sequence). V was cut by 2 bases and J by 7 bases, with 13 bases left in between. The CDR3 length is 14 residues. CDR3 sequence: CASSLSTGFNTQYF. CDR3 sequence (DNA): TGTGCCAGCAGCTTATCCACAGGGTTTAATACGCAGTATTTT.

Of note for this clonotype: Being one base from a much bigger clone, this may be a read error. The conserved closing phenylalanine or tryptophan is absent in this CDR3, likely reflecting a read error. The V and J genes are TRBV20-1 and TRBJ2-1; D is possibly TRBD1 (6 bases). The germline V gene has CDR1 DFQATT and CDR2 SNEGSKA (reference sequence). Trimming cost V 0 bases and J 9 bases, with 15 bases left between them. The CDR3 contains 14 residues. The CDR3 coding sequence is TGCAGTGCTAGAGACCCCAAAGGGGGTCCTGAGCAGTTCTTA. Residues: CSARDPKGGPEQFL.

This clonotype has a count of ten or more. V is TRBV7-9 and J is TRBJ2-3; D call uncertain. Germline-derived CDR1 and CDR2 are SEHNR and FQNEAQ (reference sequence). The CDR3 is 13 amino acids. V lost 1 base and J lost 2, with 4 bases in between. The CDR3 reads CASSLGTTDTQYF. In nucleotides, the CDR3 is TGTGCCAGCAGCTTAGGGACCACAGATACGCAGTATTTT.

The table lists this clonotype with many counts. This chain connects TRBV7-9 to TRBJ2-2; D uncertain. CDR1 is SEHNR and CDR2 is FQNEAQ in the germline V gene (reference sequence). V dropped 3 bases and J dropped 11 bases, with 13 bases sitting between them. CDR3 size: 13 residues. As DNA, the CDR3 is TGTGCCAGCAGCTTTGGACCCCTGGGAGAGCTGTTTTTT. It codes for CASSFGPLGELFF.

This clonotype has ten or more counts. The chain joins TRBV28 to TRBJ2-2; D remains ambiguous. The CDR3 runs to 14 residues. V lost 8 bases, J lost 3 bases, and 13 bases lay in between. Looked up from germline, CDR1 is MDHEN and CDR2 is SYDVKM. The CDR3 bases are TGTGCCAGCGGACCTTCCCAGGACACCGGGGAGCTGTTTTTT. This translates into CASGPSQDTGELFF. Combining the CDR3 with reference TRBV28 and TRBJ2-2 gives the whole variable domain DVKVTQSSRYLVKRTGEKVFLECVQDMDHENMFWYRQDPGLGLRLIYFSYDVKMKEKGDIPEGYSVSREKKERFSLILESASTNQTSMYLCASGPSQDTGELFFGEGSRLTVL.

V gene TRBV7-9 combines with J gene TRBJ2-1, with a tentative D call TRBD1 (6 bases). The V gene lost 4 bases and the J gene lost 7 bases, with 20 bases spanning the gap. Germline-derived CDR1 and CDR2 are SEHNR and FQNEAQ (reference sequence). The CDR3 is made up of 16 amino acids. CDR3 DNA: TGTGCCAGCAGCTATCCCGCCGTGGGGGCAGGGAATGAGCAGTTCTTC. Translated: CASSYPAVGAGNEQFF.

This clonotype was recorded a few times. The chain carries TRBV18 and TRBJ1-1; D uncertain. V was shortened by 5 bases and J by 2 bases, with 18 bases between the two germline ends. CDR3 size: 16 residues. CDR1 is KGHSH and CDR2 is LQKENI in the germline V gene. The CDR3 spells CASSFPPPSVNTEAFF. The CDR3 nucleotides read TGTGCCAGCTCATTTCCCCCCCCAAGCGTAAACACTGAAGCTTTCTTT.

Many counts were recorded for this clonotype. This chain connects TRBV3-1 to TRBJ1-5, with 7 bases matching TRBD1. Germline CDR1 and CDR2: LGHDT and YNNKEL (reference sequence). The trim removed 0 bases at V and 7 bases at J, leaving 6 bases unmatched. The CDR3 loop spans 15 amino acids. The CDR3 protein is CASSQDVTGAQPQHF. CDR3 bases: TGTGCCAGCAGCCAAGATGTAACAGGGGCCCAGCCCCAGCATTTT.

The chain carries TRBV5-1 and TRBJ1-2; maybe TRBD1 (6 bases). V dropped 3 bases and J dropped 13 bases, with 22 bases sitting between them. Germline lookup yields CDR1 SGHRS and CDR2 YFSETQ. The CDR3 totals 14 residues. The CDR3 loop reads CASSSEGATGWCTF. CDR3 nucleotides: TGCGCCAGCAGCTCGGAAGGGGCTACAGGGTGGTGCACCTTC.

In this sample, this clonotype turned up a few times. The rearrangement joins TRBV5-1 to TRBJ1-5; 10 nucleotides align to TRBD1. Trimming cost V 4 bases and J 7 bases; bases outside gene matches: 5. This CDR3 is built from 14 residues. Germline CDR1 SGHRS, CDR2 YFSETQ. The chain's CDR3 is CASSIGDRGQPQHF. In DNA, the CDR3 is TGCGCCAGCAGCATCGGGGACAGGGGACAGCCCCAGCATTTT.

This clonotype has at least ten counts. This rearrangement joins TRBV10-3 to TRBJ1-1; D is unresolved. V was cut by 0 bases and J by 5 bases, with 7 bases left in between. From germline, CDR1 is ENHRY and CDR2 SYGVKD. CDR3 size: 13 residues. For the CDR3, the DNA is TGTGCCATCAGTGAGTCCGGACGGACTGAAGCTTTCTTT. This sequence encodes CAISESGRTEAFF.

This clonotype was counted many times. The genes are TRBV12-3 or TRBV12-4 and TRBJ2-3, with D perhaps matching TRBD2 (6 bases). V lost 6 bases to trimming and J lost 2 bases, with 12 bases between them. The CDR3 loop spans 14 amino acids. The CDR3 DNA reads as TGTGCCAGCAGCTCCCTGGACTACACAGATACGCAGTATTTT. As protein: CASSSLDYTDTQYF.

This clonotype has a count of ten or more. The gene calls are TRBV7-9 and TRBJ2-5, with D possibly matching TRBD1 (6 bases). The CDR3 has 14 amino acids. V lost 1 base, J lost 3 bases, and 9 bases lay in between. Germline V gives CDR1 SEHNR, CDR2 FQNEAQ (reference sequence). CDR3 in amino acids: CASSLVQGKETQYF. In DNA, the CDR3 is TGTGCCAGCAGCTTAGTACAGGGAAAAGAGACCCAGTACTTC.

This clonotype has a single count. This may be a read error, as it is one base from a much larger clone. The chain has TRBV7-3 and TRBJ2-2; maybe TRBD1 (5 bases). The V gene lost 5 bases and the J gene lost 3 bases, with 19 bases spanning the gap. There are 17 residues in the CDR3. Germline V gene sequence: CDR1 SGHTA, CDR2 FQGTGA. CDR3 sequence reads: CASSPSGWRYYTGELFF. CDR3 in DNA: TGTGCCAGCAGCCCCTCAGGGTGGAGATACTACACCGGGGAGCTGTTTTTT.

This clonotype was picked up many times. The chain employs TRBV4-1 and TRBJ2-5; tentative D call: TRBD1 (5 bases). CDR3 size: 16 residues. V was shortened by 1 base and J by 5 bases, with 17 bases between the two germline ends. CDR1 and CDR2 from the germline V gene are MGHRA and YSYEKL. CDR3 residues: CASSQGSRAFSETQYF. The CDR3 DNA reads as TGCGCCAGCAGCCAAGGCTCCAGGGCGTTTAGTGAGACCCAGTACTTC.